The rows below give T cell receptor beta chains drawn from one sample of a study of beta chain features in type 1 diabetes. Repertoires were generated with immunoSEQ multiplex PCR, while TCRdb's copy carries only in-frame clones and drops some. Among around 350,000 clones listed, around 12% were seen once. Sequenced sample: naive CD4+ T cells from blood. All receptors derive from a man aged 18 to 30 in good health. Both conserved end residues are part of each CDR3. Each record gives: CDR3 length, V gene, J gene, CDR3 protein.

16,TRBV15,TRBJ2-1,CATSNPTSASFYEQFF
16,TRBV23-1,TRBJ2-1,CATDCGARATYNEQFF
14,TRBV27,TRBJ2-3,CASSFRVSTDTQYF
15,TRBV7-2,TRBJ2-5,CASSLDGGYQETQYF
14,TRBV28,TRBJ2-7,CASRPGHLSYEQYF
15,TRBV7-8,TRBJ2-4,CASSLAGEGLNIQYF
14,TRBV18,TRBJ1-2,CASSPPERDYGYTF
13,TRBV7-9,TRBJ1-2,CASARTGSYGYTF
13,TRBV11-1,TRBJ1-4,CASSPDSSEKLFF
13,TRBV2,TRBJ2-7,CASSAARGYEQYF
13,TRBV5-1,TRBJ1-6,CASSEAGNSPLHF
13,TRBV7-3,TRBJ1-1,CASSTYREGEAFF
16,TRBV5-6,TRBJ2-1,CASSQIAGTTYNEQFF
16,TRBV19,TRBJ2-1,CASSMGTSTLYNEQFF